This TCR beta chain was identified during a study of immune evolution from preneoplasia to lung adenocarcinoma. Study-wide points: KRAS-mutant nodules had the highest T cell clonality. Normal lung had the highest top T cell clone frequencies.

In regard to this clone: Its antigen is unknown.

Germline CDR1 MNHEY, CDR2 SVGAGI. Trimming stripped 4 bases from V and 0 bases from J, with 6 bases between. The CDR3 is made up of 13 amino acids. The method was immunoSEQ multiplex PCR; TCRdb's version includes in-frame clones alone and lacks a portion of them. The sample carries around 10,000 clones, roughly 90% recorded once. The chain has TRBV6-5 and TRBJ1-2; D is unresolved. This receptor was identified in a person aged 65-85 years with invasive lung adenocarcinoma. The specimen sequenced was FFPE invasive lung adenocarcinoma tissue. The chain's CDR3 is CASSFRTNYGYTF. The CDR3 DNA is TGTGCCAGCAGTTTTCGTACTAACTATGGCTACACCTTC.